What follows are 27 T cell receptor beta chains derived from one specimen sequenced in a study of T cell repertoires in cytomegalovirus infection. TCRdb fed the reads into MiXCR, producing one record per CDR3 protein. Among about 260,000 distinct CDR3 sequences listed, over 8% were seen once. Sequencing was performed on PBMCs. The source is a human donor in good health (CMV status not recorded). Some clones in this sample may be carry-over from other donors' samples.

The chain joins TRBV2 to TRBJ2-4; no clear D gene. The CDR3 totals 15 residues. The germline V and J ends were trimmed by 2 bases and 0 bases, with 8 bases remaining between them. The germline gives CDR1 SNHLY, CDR2 FYNNEI. CDR3 region: CASSEWLGAKNIQYF. The CDR3, as DNA: TGTGCCAGCAGTGAATGGTTGGGAGCCAAAAACATTCAGTACTTC.

In this sample, this clonotype turned up many times. The J gene is TRBJ1-1, the V gene TRBV7-9; 9 nucleotides line up with TRBD1. The CDR3 extends over 15 amino acids. Looked up from germline, CDR1 is SEHNR and CDR2 is FQNEAQ (reference sequence). V lost 4 bases and J lost 4; bases outside the gene matches: 7. CDR3 bases: TGTGCCAGCAGCTCCTCGACAGGGGGGAGCACTGAAGCTTTCTTT. It is translated as CASSSSTGGSTEAFF.

The table lists this clonotype with many counts. CDR3: CASSTRGRRYGYTF. The DNA of the CDR3 is TGTGCCAGCAGTACGAGGGGGCGGAGGTATGGCTACACCTTC. The gene calls are TRBV27 and TRBJ1-2; 7 bases are shared with TRBD1. From germline, CDR1 is MNHEY and CDR2 SMNVEV (reference sequence). CDR3 length: 14 amino acids. V lost 5 bases and J lost 5; bases outside the gene matches: 8.

This clonotype has a count of ten or more. The V call is TRBV4-2, the J call TRBJ2-7; 9 bases are shared with TRBD1. V shed 0 bases, J shed 7 bases, and the junction held 7 bases outside the gene matches. From germline, CDR1 is LGHNA and CDR2 YNFKEQ. The CDR3 totals 15 residues. CDR3 sequence (DNA): TGTGCCAGCAGCCAAGACCCACAGGGGGCGAATGAGCAGTACTTC. Protein product: CASSQDPQGANEQYF.

At least ten counts were recorded for this clonotype. The chain links TRBV7-9 to TRBJ2-1, with 7 bases fitting TRBD1. Germline V gene data show CDR1 as SEHNR and CDR2 as FQNEAQ (reference sequence). The CDR3 has 14 amino acids. V was clipped by 5 bases and J by 6 bases; unmatched bases: 7. The CDR3, as DNA: TGTGCCAGCAGCCTATTAGGGACAGCCAATGAGCAGTTCTTC. This codes for CASSLLGTANEQFF.

V usage is TRBV12-3 or TRBV12-4 and J usage is TRBJ2-5; TRBD2 agrees at 9 bases. CDR3 length: 15 amino acids. The V and J ends lost 2 bases and 2 bases, in that order; junction bases with no gene match: 3. CDR3 in DNA: TGTGCCAGCAGTTTAAGCGGGAGGCCTCAAGAGACCCAGTACTTC. Protein: CASSLSGRPQETQYF.

This clonotype was observed at least ten times. The rearrangement uses TRBV29-1 and TRBJ2-3; D tentatively fits TRBD1 or TRBD2 (5 bases each). Germline loops: CDR1 SQVTM, CDR2 ANQGSEA. CDR3 length equals 15 residues. The V end lost 3 bases, the J end lost 4 bases, and 17 bases lay between the germline ends. CDR3 loop: CSVDVRGARADTQYF. The CDR3 region has the DNA TGCAGCGTTGACGTACGAGGGGCTAGAGCAGATACGCAGTATTTT.

The V call is TRBV7-9, the J call TRBJ2-1; D is unclear. Germline-derived CDR1 and CDR2 are SEHNR and FQNEAQ (reference sequence). V was pared by 5 bases and J by 4 bases, with 18 bases between. The CDR3 length is 16 residues. The CDR3 is CASSPTLKSQYNEQFF. The CDR3 coding sequence is TGTGCCAGCAGCCCGACACTGAAAAGCCAATACAATGAGCAGTTCTTC.

The table lists this clonotype with many counts. V usage is TRBV20-1 and J usage is TRBJ2-1; perhaps D is TRBD1 or TRBD2 (6 bases each). Germline V gene sequence: CDR1 DFQATT, CDR2 SNEGSKA (reference sequence). The length of the CDR3 is 16 residues. V was pared by 4 bases and J by 1 base, with 17 bases between. The CDR3: CSATLSEGGSYNEQFF. DNA of the CDR3: TGCAGTGCTACCCTAAGTGAGGGGGGATCCTACAATGAGCAGTTCTTC.

This clonotype was found many times. The chain is built from TRBV7-2 and TRBJ2-3; TRBD2 agrees at 10 bases. CDR1 SGHTA and CDR2 FQGNSA come from the germline V gene. The V and J ends lost 0 bases and 2 bases, in that order; junction bases with no gene match: 14. CDR3 length: 20 amino acids. CDR3 sequence (DNA): TGTGCCAGCAGCTTAGCGCTAAGGGGCCCACTAGCGGGGAACACAGATACGCAGTATTTT. Protein sequence: CASSLALRGPLAGNTDTQYF.

This clonotype was recorded a few times. The gene calls are TRBV2 and TRBJ1-5; D gene ambiguous. CDR3 length: 11 amino acids. V was pared by 6 bases and J by 8 bases, with 8 bases between. The germline CDR1 and CDR2 sequences are SNHLY and FYNNEI. The CDR3, as DNA: TGTGCCAGCAGGGGCGAGAAGCCCCAGCATTTT. This translates into CASRGEKPQHF.

V usage is TRBV11-2 and J usage is TRBJ2-7; possible D gene TRBD1, 6 bases. Deletions cut 5 bases from V and 2 bases from J, with 19 bases between. The CDR3 sequence is 16 residues long. CDR1 is SGHAT, CDR2 FQNNGV, per germline. The CDR3 here is CASSRDRFRGTYEQYF. In nucleotides, the CDR3 is TGTGCCAGCAGCCGCGACAGGTTCCGAGGCACCTACGAGCAGTACTTC.

The chain combines TRBV10-2 with TRBJ2-3; 8 nucleotides match TRBD2. The CDR3 totals 17 residues. Trimming at V came to 6 bases and at J to 2 bases, leaving 13 bases not matched to a gene. The germline CDR1 and CDR2 sequences are WSHSY and SAAADI. The CDR3 nucleotides read TGCGCCAGCAGGGGACTAGTAGGGATCCGTGACACAGATACGCAGTATTTT. Its translation is CASRGLVGIRDTDTQYF.

This clonotype came up many times. V and J are TRBV11-3 and TRBJ1-2; D is unresolved. The ends were cut back, 1 base at V and 8 bases at J, with 11 bases in the middle. There are 13 residues in the CDR3. CDR1 SGHNT and CDR2 YENEEA come from the germline V gene. CDR3: CASSLVSGRGYTF. Here the CDR3 DNA reads TGTGCCAGCAGCTTAGTGTCCGGGCGCGGCTACACCTTC.

This clonotype was detected only a few times. V gene TRBV12-5 combines with J gene TRBJ2-7; possibly TRBD1 for D (5 bases). V was clipped by 0 bases and J by 2 bases, with 11 bases between them. The germline V gene encodes CDR1 LGHNT and CDR2 FRNRAP. There are 15 residues in the CDR3. The CDR3 nucleotides read TGTGCTAGTGGTTTGGTAATAGGGGCCGCCTACGAGCAGTACTTC. It encodes CASGLVIGAAYEQYF. The full variable domain, in which reference TRBV12-5 and TRBJ2-7 provide the parts outside the CDR3, is DARVTQTPRHKVTEMGQEVTMRCQPILGHNTVFWYRQTMMQGLELLAYFRNRAPLDDSGMPKDRFSAEMPDATLATLKIQPSEPRDSAVYFCASGLVIGAAYEQYFGPGTRLTVT.

The chain links TRBV6-8 to TRBJ1-2, with 10 nucleotides matching TRBD1. The V and J ends lost 5 bases and 6 bases, in that order; junction bases with no gene match: 6. The CDR3 runs to 14 residues. In germline, CDR1 is MNHGY, CDR2 SAAAGT. In DNA, the CDR3 is TGTGCCAGCAGTAAGGGACAGGGGACCGATGGCTACACCTTC. Its protein is CASSKGQGTDGYTF.

This clonotype was seen repeatedly, ten times or more. The chain recombines TRBV7-2 with TRBJ1-6; TRBD1 matches 8 bases. The germline V gene encodes CDR1 SGHTA and CDR2 FQGNSA. The CDR3 consists of 15 residues. Trimming took 5 bases from V and 6 from J; bases not matched to a gene: 6. The CDR3 spells CASSADRVGNSPLHF. The CDR3 region has the DNA TGTGCCAGCAGCGCGGACAGGGTCGGTAATTCACCCCTCCACTTT.

The chain couples TRBV6-6 to TRBJ2-7; either TRBD1 or TRBD2 may fit D (6 bases each). CDR1 is MNHNY and CDR2 is SVGAGI in the germline V gene (reference sequence). V lost 5 bases and J 1 base, leaving 12 bases between the germline ends. There are 14 residues in the CDR3. The CDR3: CASSDRRESYEQYF. Written as DNA, the CDR3 is TGTGCCAGCAGTGACAGGAGGGAGTCCTACGAGCAGTACTTC.

This clonotype was found a few times. The V gene is TRBV2, the J gene TRBJ2-1, with 8 positions matching TRBD1. The germline V gene has CDR1 SNHLY and CDR2 FYNNEI. The ends lost 2 bases at V and 7 bases at J; junction bases unmatched: 4. This CDR3 is 14 amino acids long. As DNA, the CDR3 is TGTGCCAGCAGTGAACGACAGGGGATTAATGAGCAGTTCTTC. It encodes CASSERQGINEQFF. Combining the CDR3 with reference TRBV2 and TRBJ2-1 gives the whole variable domain EPEVTQTPSHQVTQMGQEVILRCVPISNHLYFYWYRQILGQKVEFLVSFYNNEISEKSEIFDDQFSVERPDGSNFTLKIRSTKLEDSAMYFCASSERQGINEQFFGPGTRLTVL.

This clonotype was recorded many times. The rearrangement joins TRBV5-1 to TRBJ1-1; D might be TRBD1 (6 bases). V was shortened by 4 bases and J by 8 bases, with 15 bases between the two germline ends. CDR3 size: 13 residues. In germline, CDR1 is SGHRS, CDR2 YFSETQ. As DNA, the CDR3 is TGCGCCAGCAGCGCCTTTGGGCAGGGGGAAGCTTTCTTT. Amino acids: CASSAFGQGEAFF.

The gene calls are TRBV9 and TRBJ2-2, with D perhaps matching TRBD2 (5 bases). The ends were cut back, 3 bases at V and 0 bases at J, with 9 bases in the middle. CDR3 length: 15 residues. Germline loops: CDR1 SGDLS, CDR2 YYNGEE. CDR3 nucleotides: TGTGCCAGCAGCGGACGGGAAGCGAACACCGGGGAGCTGTTTTTT. Its protein product is CASSGREANTGELFF.

Worth noting for this clonotype: At one end, the junction sequence differs from germline, possibly due to a read error. The chain joins TRBV7-2 to TRBJ2-1; no firm D call. The CDR3 totals 12 residues. Germline lookup yields CDR1 SGHTA and CDR2 FQGNSA. The CDR3 sequence is CASGLVLREQFF. The CDR3 coding sequence is TGTGCCAGCGGCTTAGTACTACGGGAGCAGTTCTTC. The entire variable domain, with the rest obtained from reference TRBV7-2 and TRBJ2-1, is as follows: GAGVSQSPSNKVTEKGKDVELRCDPISGHTALYWYRQSLGQGLEFLIYFQGNSAPDKSGLPSDRFSAERTGGSVSTLTIQRTQQEDSAVYLCASGLVLREQFFGPGTRLTVL.

This clonotype was observed at least ten times. This chain links TRBV28 with TRBJ2-1; D is unclear. The CDR3 runs to 12 residues. V shed 3 bases and J shed 9 bases, with 9 bases lying between them. CDR1 is MDHEN and CDR2 is SYDVKM in the germline V gene. CDR3 loop: CASSFLLGEQFF. The CDR3 DNA reads as TGTGCCAGCAGTTTTTTGCTCGGTGAGCAGTTCTTC.

The V and J genes are TRBV20-1 and TRBJ1-6; D ambiguous. Germline assignment: CDR1 DFQATT and CDR2 SNEGSKA (reference sequence). The CDR3 consists of 16 residues. The V and J ends lost 1 base and 0 bases respectively, with 10 bases between them. CDR3 protein: CSARVKESSYNSPLHF. CDR3 nucleotides: TGCAGTGCTAGAGTCAAAGAGAGCTCCTATAATTCACCCCTCCACTTT.

The chain employs TRBV20-1 and TRBJ1-2; maybe TRBD1 (6 bases). From germline, CDR1 is DFQATT and CDR2 SNEGSKA (reference sequence). Deletions cut 3 bases from V and 2 bases from J, with 16 bases between. The CDR3 has 15 residues. DNA for the CDR3: TGCAGTGCTAGCGAACTAGGGGGGACGAACTATGGCTACACCTTC. Encoded protein: CSASELGGTNYGYTF.

The chain combines TRBV29-1 with TRBJ1-4, with TRBD1 matching over 9 bases. The V gene end was trimmed by 0 bases and the J gene end by 8 bases; junction bases not matched to a gene: 10. The CDR3 has 16 amino acids. From germline, CDR1 is SQVTM and CDR2 ANQGSEA. The CDR3 nucleotides read TGCAGCGTTGAAGAACGAGGGACAGGGACAAAGGAAAAACTGTTTTTT. This translates into CSVEERGTGTKEKLFF.

This clonotype was recorded a few times. This chain links TRBV11-1 with TRBJ2-3; a possible D gene is TRBD1 (6 bases). The CDR3 is 15 amino acids. The V and J ends lost 6 bases and 4 bases respectively, with 17 bases between them. CDR1 SGHAT and CDR2 FQDESV come from the germline V gene (reference sequence). The chain's CDR3 is CASRNDRSGADTQYF. In DNA form, the CDR3 reads TGTGCCAGCAGAAACGACAGGTCTGGGGCAGATACGCAGTATTTT.